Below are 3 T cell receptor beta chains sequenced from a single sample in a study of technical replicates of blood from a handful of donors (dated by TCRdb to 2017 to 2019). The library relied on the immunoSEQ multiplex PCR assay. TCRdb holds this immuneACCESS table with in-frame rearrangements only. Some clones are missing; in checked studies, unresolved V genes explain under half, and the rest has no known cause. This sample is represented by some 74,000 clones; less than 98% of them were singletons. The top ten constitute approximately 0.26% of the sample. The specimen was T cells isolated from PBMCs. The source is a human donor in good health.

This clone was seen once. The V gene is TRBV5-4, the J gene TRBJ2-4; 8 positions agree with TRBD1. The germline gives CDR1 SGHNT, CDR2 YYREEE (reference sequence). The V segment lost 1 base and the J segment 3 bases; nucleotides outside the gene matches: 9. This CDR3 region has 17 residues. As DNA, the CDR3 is TGTGCCAGCAGCTTGCCGGGCAGGGGGCGCGGCAAAAACATTCAGTACTTC. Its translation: CASSLPGRGRGKNIQYF.

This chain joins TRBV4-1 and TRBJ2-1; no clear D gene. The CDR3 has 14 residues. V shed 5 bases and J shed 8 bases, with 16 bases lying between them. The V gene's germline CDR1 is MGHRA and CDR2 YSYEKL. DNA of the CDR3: TGCGCCAGCAGCTTACGGATGACTGGTTATGAGCAGTTCTTC. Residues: CASSLRMTGYEQFF.

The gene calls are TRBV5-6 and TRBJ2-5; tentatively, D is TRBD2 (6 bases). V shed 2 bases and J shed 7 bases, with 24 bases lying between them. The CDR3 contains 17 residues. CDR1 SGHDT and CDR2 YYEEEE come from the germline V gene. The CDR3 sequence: CASSLPLGQGWDLTQYF. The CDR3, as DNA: TGTGCCAGCAGCTTACCCTTAGGACAAGGTTGGGACTTGACCCAGTACTTC.